This T cell receptor (beta chain) originates from a study of OX40 agonist ivuxolimab in advanced cancers. Across the whole study: Age averaged about 62 years (range roughly 23 to 79), and 70% to 85% were male.

Per the germline V gene, CDR1 is LGHNT and CDR2 is FRNRAP. The CDR3 is 18 residues long. V lost 5 bases and J lost 4; bases outside the gene matches: 15. A note on this clone: Its antigen remains unknown.

Sampling times: baseline, cycle 4 day 1, cycle 7 day 1. Clones were read by immunoSEQ multiplex PCR, and TCRdb kept only the in-frame ones, dropping some. The sample comprises tens of thousands of clones, roughly 89% of which are singletons, and 27% rests with the top ten. General study points: Blood T cells, both CD4+ and CD8+, expanded clonally by week 6 at 0.1 to 3.0 mg/kg.

This clonotype was sampled from an adult with an advanced solid tumor such as melanoma, head and neck, liver or kidney cancer. The input for sequencing was CD4+ or CD8+ T cells sorted from blood, taken in a trial of the OX40 agonist ivuxolimab. The chain employs TRBV12-5 and TRBJ1-3; TRBD1 agrees at 9 bases. The CDR3 DNA reads TGTGCTAGTGGTCTCCCGGGACAGGGTCTGCATAGGGGAAACACCATATATTTT. Translation gives CASGLPGQGLHRGNTIYF.